This T cell receptor (beta chain) was recorded in a study of blood T cell repertoires in COVID-19. Measured with immunoSEQ multiplex PCR; TCRdb has only the in-frame clones, and not every one. The sample yields approximately 180,000 clones, more than 80% seen once. After removal of 4 bases from V and 4 bases from J, the junction contained 3 bases not matched to a gene. This CDR3 has 12 residues. Germline CDR1 SQVTM, CDR2 ANQGSEA. This sequence originates from a woman at least 80 years old with COVID-19, enrolled during active disease. The specimen sequenced was peripheral blood. This chain links TRBV29-1 with TRBJ2-7, with 8 bases that match TRBD1. This CDR3 reads CSVGQGAYEQYF. As DNA, the CDR3 is TGCAGCGTTGGGCAGGGGGCTTACGAGCAGTACTTC.